This T cell receptor (beta chain) emerged from a study of T cell responses to AZD1222 COVID-19 vaccine. General study results and limits: Scientists sampled the repertoires only once the peak T cell response had passed.

Only in-frame clones appear in the TCRdb table, and some are missing; sequencing was by immunoSEQ multiplex PCR. The profile covers 150,000 or so clones, with 89% appearing a single time and around 5% taken by the ten largest. Worth noting for this clone: The target antigen is unknown.

The TCR sequence derives from an adult in good health. The input for sequencing was peripheral blood, taken on day 0 of AZD1222 vaccination.

CDR3 amino acids: CASSEGRPIGEQYF. CDR3 bases: TGTGCCAGCAGTGAAGGTAGGCCGATCGGCGAGCAGTACTTC. The J gene is TRBJ2-7, the V gene TRBV6-1; D gene uncertain. The CDR3 consists of 14 residues. Germline V gives CDR1 MNHNS, CDR2 SASEGT. Trimming cost V 1 base and J 6 bases, with 13 bases left between them.